This T cell receptor beta chain was found in a study of cytomegalovirus exposure and HLA in healthy donors. This CDR3 is 18 amino acids long. V dropped 6 bases and J dropped 0 bases, with 18 bases sitting between them. CDR1 and CDR2 (germline): SNHLY, FYNNEI. The PCR was carried out with 60 Vbeta primers and 13 Jbeta primers. This table comes from immunoSEQ multiplex PCR, and its TCRdb copy is limited to in-frame clones, with some not included. The sample has approximately 220,000 clones; more than 60% are singletons. In the case of this clone: As yet, its antigen is unknown.

Study results and limitations: A classifier reportedly called cytomegalovirus status with high sensitivity and specificity. For most subjects, TCR beta sequences were reported to predict HLA-A and HLA-B alleles with accuracy. In vitro confirmation showed three CMV-associated chains to be CMV antigen specific.

The source is a woman aged 30 to 39 in good health and CMV-seronegative. Sequenced sample: PBMCs. This sequence joins TRBV2 and TRBJ1-6; possible D gene TRBD1, 6 bases. The CDR3 bases are TGTGCCAGCAGCCTGGGTGGCAGGGGCAACTCCTATAATTCACCCCTCCACTTT. Protein sequence: CASSLGGRGNSYNSPLHF.